The 11 T cell receptor beta chains reported below all come from one sample, sequenced in a study of shared clonotypes between healthy human individuals. Using immunoSEQ multiplex PCR, the repertoire was profiled, and TCRdb retains in-frame clones only, with some absent. The sample yields about 2.4 million clones, roughly 93% seen once. Sequencing was done on a sample of naive CD4+ T cells from PBMCs. Stated subset: CD45RA+ positively selected. All receptors derive from a man younger than 30 in good health. Some clones in this sample may be carry-over from other donors' samples.

The genes are TRBV19 and TRBJ1-3; D is uncertain. This CDR3 spans 11 amino acids. V gave up 9 bases and J gave up 4 bases, with 7 bases separating them. Germline V CDR1 and CDR2: LNHDA, SQIVND (reference sequence). This CDR3 is CASALGNTIYF. CDR3 bases: TGTGCCAGCGCGTTAGGAAACACCATATATTTT.

V is TRBV5-4 and J is TRBJ2-1, with D possibly matching TRBD2 (6 bases). CDR3 length equals 14 residues. Per the germline V gene, CDR1 is SGHNT and CDR2 is YYREEE (reference sequence). The V and J ends lost 4 bases and 4 bases respectively, with 12 bases between them. The CDR3 DNA reads TGTGCCAGCAGCGCGGAGACTAGGTACAATGAGCAGTTCTTC. Translating it yields CASSAETRYNEQFF.

The V call is TRBV6-5, the J call TRBJ2-5; 7 bases line up with TRBD2. This CDR3 contains 14 residues. Germline trimming cut 2 bases from V and 5 bases from J; bases unmatched to any gene: 5. CDR1 is MNHEY and CDR2 is SVGAGI in the germline V gene. CDR3 nucleotides: TGTGCCAGCAGTTACAGAAGGGGAGGGGAGACCCAGTACTTC. It codes for CASSYRRGGETQYF.

The CDR3 coding sequence is TGTGCCAGCACAAGGGATGCTAACTATGGCTACACCTTC. Translating it yields CASTRDANYGYTF. The chain employs TRBV6-1 and TRBJ1-2; D unresolved. Germline loops: CDR1 MNHNS, CDR2 SASEGT. The V end was cut by 7 bases, the J end by 0 bases, with 9 bases between. The CDR3 covers 13 residues.

J is TRBJ2-1 and V is TRBV7-9; D is unresolved. The CDR3 is 14 amino acids. The V end lost 4 bases, the J end lost 13 bases, and 20 bases lay between the germline ends. Germline V gene data show CDR1 as SEHNR and CDR2 as FQNEAQ (reference sequence). This CDR3 reads CASSSKSRALRQFF. The CDR3 DNA sequence: TGTGCCAGCAGCTCCAAAAGCCGGGCCCTGCGACAGTTCTTC.

This clone was found once. The CDR3 DNA follows: TGTGCCAGCAGTTCCGCAGGGACAGTCTATGGCTACACCTTC. Translation: CASSSAGTVYGYTF. This chain uses TRBV28 with TRBJ1-2, with 7 bases aligning to TRBD1. Trimming took 4 bases from V and 4 from J; bases not matched to a gene: 6. Germline loops: CDR1 MDHEN, CDR2 SYDVKM. CDR3 length equals 14 residues.

The rearrangement links TRBV10-3 to TRBJ1-2; D unresolved. The CDR3 runs 15 residues. Looked up from germline, CDR1 is ENHRY and CDR2 is SYGVKD. V lost 0 bases and J 0 bases, leaving 8 bases between the germline ends. CDR3 loop: CAISESDPSNYGYTF. The CDR3 coding sequence is TGTGCCATCAGTGAGTCGGACCCATCTAACTATGGCTACACCTTC.

The rearrangement uses TRBV30 and TRBJ1-2; D is perhaps TRBD1 (5 bases). Germline CDR1 GTSNPN, CDR2 SVGIG (reference sequence). V was cut by 3 bases and J by 4 bases, with 24 bases left in between. This CDR3 is 17 amino acids long. CDR3 in amino acids: CAWSSTWGTRAVYGYTF. DNA for the CDR3: TGTGCCTGGAGCTCTACCTGGGGGACGAGGGCAGTCTATGGCTACACCTTC.

The rearrangement joins TRBV7-8 to TRBJ1-5; D gene uncertain. Germline-derived CDR1 and CDR2 are SGHVS and FQNEAQ. The V end was cut by 1 base, the J end by 4 bases, with 14 bases between. The CDR3 has 16 residues. The CDR3: CASSLGRVLRNQPQHF. For the CDR3, the DNA is TGTGCCAGCAGCTTAGGGAGGGTTTTACGGAATCAGCCCCAGCATTTT.

The V call is TRBV28, the J call TRBJ1-6; D gene unclear. Trimming took 5 bases from V and 6 from J, leaving 8 bases between them. Germline CDR1 and CDR2: MDHEN and SYDVKM. The CDR3 runs to 13 residues. The CDR3 reads CASSPLRNSPLHF. CDR3 nucleotides: TGTGCCAGCAGTCCACTCCGTAATTCACCCCTCCACTTT.

In this sample, this clone turned up once. Different DNA sequences within this sample yield the same CDR3. This chain links TRBV28 with TRBJ2-1; D is unresolved. V lost 6 bases, J lost 1 base, and 10 bases lay in between. The germline CDR1 and CDR2 sequences are MDHEN and SYDVKM. This CDR3 region has 14 residues. CDR3 in amino acids: CASSLRGSYNEQFF. DNA of the CDR3: TGTGCCAGCAGCCTACGTGGGTCCTACAATGAGCAGTTCTTC.